This TCR beta chain stems from a study of cytomegalovirus exposure and HLA in healthy donors (dated by TCRdb to 2016 to 2017). In the study overall: In an earlier analysis of some 550 of the donors, 250 to 300 Gb of sequence data and 117 million unique TCR beta sequences from 150 million to 200 million T cells were reported. About 280 gigabases of sequencing data and around 90 million unique TCR sequences made up an early release that covered some 640 HLA-typed donors. Of the 300 to 500 genotyped donors, 81% were placed in the genetic ancestry cluster associated with self-reported Caucasian donors. The study aimed to test whether cataloging public T cell receptors could reveal signatures of past pathogen exposure. The study profiled the T cell repertoires of approximately 700 subjects by immunosequencing and related them to cytomegalovirus serostatus. Besides the first cohort of 500 to 700 subjects, a separate validation cohort made up of about 120 different subjects was used. To predict cytomegalovirus infection status, the study combined high-throughput TCR immunosequencing, statistical association of individual TCRs with disease status, and machine learning. A later analysis re-examined previously published TCR beta repertoires from over 500 donors and added high-resolution HLA genotyping to investigate patterns of TCR occurrence. The later analysis used no new phenotypic data to find candidate immune exposures, relying instead on TCR beta sequences and their occurrence across donors. An earlier analysis of 587 of the donors used high-throughput TCR beta sequencing to judge whether each TCR beta V gene segment behaved as functional or pseudogenic. Donor age, sex, ethnicity and CMV serostatus were collected together with the repertoire data. In a later genetic analysis, genome-wide SNP genotypes for about three fifths of the 666 donors were used, and that subset was treated as a discovery cohort. All discovery cohort repertoires had been generated on a single sequencing platform. HLA typing included class I and class II loci at four-digit resolution. Typing coverage differed by locus: A, B, C, DRB1 and DQB1 were typed in roughly 620-630 donors, DQA1 in about 550, DPA1 in around 600, and DPB1 in 450 to 490. About five DR-DQ haplotypes were treated as single units for association and clustering because of strong linkage in the cohort. Among 398 genotyped donors of the cohort, an average of roughly 240,000 unique TCR beta nucleotide sequences were sequenced per donor, roughly a sixth of them non-productive. Findings and caveats that apply to the study as a whole: Because HLA typing was unavailable for some donors at each locus, only the typed subset was used in association tests. An earlier analysis of approximately 530 of the donors showed that most TCR beta V segments appeared in productive rearrangements either about 87% or about 30% of the time, which broadly matched IMGT annotations. In a later analysis, around 17,000 TCR beta sequences were associated with specific HLA alleles at a false discovery rate of 0.05. According to the authors, the approach could potentially be generalized to other disease states and immunological phenotypes. A later analysis found that TCR association rates varied across HLA loci, with DRB1 alleles showing the most associated TCRs and HLA-C alleles the fewest. In vitro tests confirmed that three of the cytomegalovirus-associated TCR beta chains recognize cytomegalovirus antigens. Cytomegalovirus status was reported to be diagnosed by the classifier with high specificity and sensitivity in both the original and validation cohorts. A further reported finding was that TCR beta sequences accurately predicted the HLA-A and HLA-B alleles for most subjects in the first cohort. In this cohort, only TCR beta chains were sequenced, and detectable features were limited by the absence of alpha or paired-chain data. The earlier analysis of approximately 540 of the donors excluded about 16 rarely observed V segments, including chromosome 9 orphons, because counts were too low. Compared with the 666-donor mean, donors in an Asian-associated ancestry cluster had fewer N-insertions in productive TCRs, according to a later genetic analysis. Some IMGT-functional V segments, including TRBV6-2 and TRBV6-3, could not be distinguished by the 87-base-pair reads and were therefore excluded. A group of highly shared sequence variants was considered likely to be a technical artifact of the sequencing pipeline. Compared with equally common non-associated chains, HLA-associated TCR beta chains in a later analysis were more clonally expanded and had lower generation probabilities. In a later analysis, several top co-occurrence clusters were reported to appear linked to parvovirus B19, influenza, CMV and Epstein-Barr virus. A later genetic analysis associated a missense DCLRE1C variant with V-gene and J-gene trimming of TCR beta chains, and an independent cohort replicated the association. CMV serostatus was the only immune exposure information available for the cohort. Correlated functional status among segregating V segments might reflect linkage disequilibrium, but an unknown experimental factor could not be ruled out. Assigning TCR associations to individual alleles was difficult when HLA alleles, especially DR and DQ, strongly co-occurred. Across donors, most TCR sequences were observed very rarely, whereas some public TCRs were present in many individuals. Roughly uniform sequencing depth across donors was assumed in presence/absence analyses, although this assumption may not hold. In a later analysis, most CMV-associated TCR beta chains were found to appear HLA-restricted, with HLA associations seemingly driven largely by CMV exposure. A total of around 150 TCR beta chains were listed by the study as associated with cytomegalovirus.

Worth noting for this clone: No antigen is known for it. No base quality values were provided; no much bigger clone lies one nucleotide off.

The germline V gene yields SGHTS for CDR1 and YDEGEE for CDR2. Measured from the cysteine to the phenylalanine, the CDR3 is 16 residues long. The retained sequence is limited to the CDR3, 48 bases, with the frame set at the first base. The trim is 4 bases for V and 4 bases for J, with a gap of 15 bases between the germline ends. The cohort comprised hundreds of healthy bone marrow donors. At the time of sampling, every cohort member was nominally healthy, though immune exposures that went unrecorded were likely present. The donor was CMV seropositive and belonged to the group of more than 250 seropositive cohort members. Each donor provided a peripheral blood sample, and peripheral blood mononuclear cells were used for TCR beta sequencing. Genomic DNA extraction from the blood cell samples was performed with the Qiagen DNeasy Blood Extraction Kit. Libraries were constructed by the immunoSEQ multiplex PCR assay. The multiplex PCR relied on a mix of 60 forward primers for TCR Vbeta segments and 13 reverse primers for TCR Jbeta segments. A multiplex PCR assay on genomic DNA amplified the CDR3 region of rearranged TCR beta genes. On the Illumina HiSeq System, the amplified TCR beta libraries were sequenced as 87-base-pair reads. Concerning the study's data processing: In a later analysis, approximately 74 million unique TCR beta chains were counted across the roughly 610 repertoires, and around 11 million of these chains were shared by at least two donors. Raw reads were error-corrected and collapsed into unique sequences with a nearest-neighbor algorithm that merged closely related sequences to remove PCR and sequencing errors. To assign V, D and J gene segments, CDR3 sequences were aligned to IMGT reference sequences. For a sequence to be retained, at least a six-nucleotide match to both a V gene segment and a J gene segment was required. Rearrangements were classified as productive when the CDR3 lacked stop codons and remained in frame with V and J, and all other rearrangements were classified as non-productive. Following IMGT convention, CDR3 was defined as the stretch from the second conserved V-encoded cysteine up to the conserved J-encoded phenylalanine. The earlier analysis of approximately 500 of the donors excluded sequences that lacked an unambiguous match to a single V gene segment. In an earlier analysis of some 590 of the donors, V segments were called functional above 56.7% productive rearrangements and were called segregating when the between-donor standard deviation exceeded 5%. To diagnose cytomegalovirus status from the catalog of TCR beta chain sequences, a statistical classification framework was built. V and J gene assignment, in a later analysis, came from comparing TCR nucleotide sequences with IMGT/GENE-DB human TR gene sequences. In a later analysis, CDR3 sequences and most-parsimonious VDJ recombination scenarios were assigned using the TCRdist pipeline. In a later analysis, every TCR beta chain was defined by the combination of its CDR3 amino acid sequence and its V-gene family, and reads without a unique V-gene family were dropped. In a later analysis, 500 to 700 highly shared, low-generation-probability nucleotide sequences were removed to address suspected cross-contamination and a sequencing artifact. In a later analysis, a clonal expansion index was calculated for each public chain from normalized within-repertoire ranks of inferred template counts. In a later analysis, generation probabilities were computed with a VDJ recombination model fitted to out-of-frame rearrangements, and the resulting probabilities were checked against IGoR. A later analysis scored TCR-TCR, TCR-HLA and TCR-CMV co-occurrence with hypergeometric tests, applying a repertoire-size bias correction to TCR pairs. False discovery rates were estimated in a later analysis by permuting HLA or CMV assignments 20 times. In a later analysis, co-occurring TCRs were grouped using DBSCAN, and TCRdist sequence similarity was added for clustering within HLA-allele-positive subsets. Repertoires with fewer than 30,000 or more than 120,000 public chains were left out of co-occurrence clustering, as were about 5 repertoires with anomalous nucleotide sharing. In TCRdb, the immuneACCESS table is reduced to in-frame sequences with V and J assigned. These tables do not hold every clone; where another copy was compared, an unresolved V gene accounts for under half, and the others remain unexplained. D and trimming come from the DNA, and the V and J calls and clone size come from that table. This sample gives about 76,000 clones in total; more than 75% of them show up just once. The top ten clonotypes cover 9.5% to 13% of the sample.

The V and J segments used are TRBV5-8 and TRBJ1-6; a tentative D call is TRBD1 (5 bases match). The TCR originated in a male donor in good health and CMV-seropositive. The sequenced sample consisted of PBMCs. The nucleotides are TGTGCCAGCAGCGGAGAAGGGGTCCTTTATAATTCACCCCTCCACTTT. Protein translation: CASSGEGVLYNSPLHF.